This entry is about one T cell receptor (beta chain). No antigen is known for it. The data were taken from a study of blood T cells in healthy people across ages. Study-wide results and caveats: Underestimates were what the diversity estimates from one million T cells were considered to be.

Germline values: CDR1 MNHNS, CDR2 SASEGT. CDR3 length equals 15 residues. Next came a second PCR, run for 7 to 11 cycles, which used a sample-barcoded 5' primer along with a J-beta primer mix. Sequencing recovered at least 3 million CDR3-containing paired-end reads from each sample. Via MiXCR, TCRdb re-called the 5' RACE reads, giving one row per CDR3 protein. The table has hundreds of thousands of distinct CDR3 sequences, around 26% seen once. The sample consisted of blood. The receptor comes from a woman aged 80 or over in good health. The chain employs TRBV6-1 and TRBJ2-1, with D unclear. TRBJ2-7 matches the DNA end more closely, so the J call is doubtful. The CDR3 coding sequence is TGTGCCAGCAGCGTCGACGTGAGCTCCTACAATGAGCAGTACTTC. Protein: CASSVDVSSYNEQYF.